Below are 21 T cell receptor beta chains sequenced from a single sample in a study of cytomegalovirus exposure and HLA in healthy donors. Researchers ran the PCR with 60 Vbeta and 13 Jbeta primers. Using immunoSEQ multiplex PCR, the repertoire was profiled, and TCRdb retains in-frame clones only, with some absent. Among about 98,000 clones listed, around 80% were seen once. The source material was PBMCs. These receptors were collected from a young man in good health and CMV-seropositive.

The V and J genes are TRBV28 and TRBJ2-3, with a tentative D call TRBD2 (6 bases). V gave up 6 bases and J gave up 7 bases, with 17 bases separating them. The germline V gene has CDR1 MDHEN and CDR2 SYDVKM. This CDR3 comprises 14 residues. The CDR3 loop reads CASSHRGTAHTQYF. The CDR3 bases are TGTGCCAGCAGCCACCGGGGGACGGCACATACGCAGTATTTT. The variable domain in full, with the rest retrieved from reference TRBV28 and TRBJ2-3, is DVKVTQSSRYLVKRTGEKVFLECVQDMDHENMFWYRQDPGLGLRLIYFSYDVKMKEKGDIPEGYSVSREKKERFSLILESASTNQTSMYLCASSHRGTAHTQYFGPGTRLTVL.

For the CDR3, the DNA is TGCGCCAGCAGCTTTGGCGGACAGGGAGGTTCACCCCTCCACTTT. The encoded protein is CASSFGGQGGSPLHF. This rearrangement joins TRBV5-1 to TRBJ1-6; 8 bases are a match to TRBD1. The CDR3 spans 15 residues. CDR1 and CDR2 from the germline V gene are SGHRS and YFSETQ. V lost 2 bases and J lost 9; bases outside the gene matches: 7.

This clone has more than one count but fewer than ten. Other DNA variants within this sample encode the same CDR3. The chain uses TRBV5-1 and TRBJ2-7; 9 bases match TRBD1. Germline loops: CDR1 SGHRS, CDR2 YFSETQ. The CDR3 has 14 amino acids. The J segment lost 3 bases and the V segment lost 3 bases, leaving 4 bases of the junction unmatched. CDR3 loop: CASSWTGEGYEQYF. CDR3 sequence (DNA): TGCGCCAGCAGCTGGACAGGGGAGGGCTACGAGCAGTACTTC. The full variable domain, in which reference TRBV5-1 and TRBJ2-7 provide the parts outside the CDR3, is KAGVTQTPRYLIKTRGQQVTLSCSPISGHRSVSWYQQTPGQGLQFLFEYFSETQRNKGNFPGRFSGRQFSNSRSEMNVSTLELGDSALYLCASSWTGEGYEQYFGPGTRLTVT.

Here the CDR3 DNA reads TGTGCCAGCAGTTACTCGGGGGGCTATGGCTACACCTTC. Protein: CASSYSGGYGYTF. The chain joins TRBV6-5 to TRBJ1-2; tentatively, D is TRBD1 (5 bases). The V and J ends lost 0 bases and 4 bases respectively, with 6 bases between them. The CDR3 runs to 13 residues. CDR1 is MNHEY, CDR2 SVGAGI, per germline.

V usage is TRBV7-9 and J usage is TRBJ1-3, with 9 positions matching TRBD1. The germline V gene encodes CDR1 SEHNR and CDR2 FQNEAQ (reference sequence). V shed 4 bases and J 0 bases; nucleotides not matched to a gene: 4. CDR3 length: 16 amino acids. This CDR3 reads CASSSGTGHSGNTIYF. The CDR3 bases are TGTGCCAGCAGCTCGGGGACAGGGCACTCTGGAAACACCATATATTTT.

The chain combines TRBV19 with TRBJ2-3, with no clear D. The CDR3 covers 15 residues. Germline V gene sequence: CDR1 LNHDA, CDR2 SQIVND (reference sequence). The V end lost 1 base, the J end lost 0 bases, and 8 bases lay between the germline ends. The CDR3 bases are TGTGCCAGTAGTATAGGGGCCTTTAGCACAGATACGCAGTATTTT. This codes for CASSIGAFSTDTQYF.

As for this clone: One junction end does not reproduce the germline sequence, and a read error may be involved. This chain joins TRBV29-1 and TRBJ2-2; the D gene is possibly TRBD2 (7 bases). CDR1 SQVTM and CDR2 ANQGSEA come from the germline V gene. The CDR3 extends over 12 amino acids. This CDR3 is CSVEGGVGELFF. CDR3 nucleotide sequence: TGCAGCGTCGAAGGGGGGGTCGGGGAGCTGTTTTTT.

This chain uses TRBV11-3 with TRBJ2-2; TRBD1 aligns across 8 bases. CDR3 length: 16 residues. Germline CDR1 reads SGHNT; CDR2 reads YENEEA. The trim removed 7 bases at V and 3 bases at J, leaving 10 bases unmatched. CDR3 sequence reads: CASTGGTGLYTGELFF. CDR3 nucleotides: TGTGCCAGCACCGGAGGGACAGGCCTCTACACCGGGGAGCTGTTTTTT.

The rearrangement uses TRBV27 and TRBJ2-2; TRBD2 matches 12 bases. Per the germline V gene, CDR1 is MNHEY and CDR2 is SMNVEV (reference sequence). There are 16 residues in the CDR3. V shed 5 bases and J 7 bases; nucleotides not matched to a gene: 8. CDR3 sequence (DNA): TGTGCCAGCAGTCCTCTAGCGGGGGGGCCTCACGGGGAGCTGTTTTTT. Translating it yields CASSPLAGGPHGELFF.

This clone was counted only a few times. The rearrangement uses TRBV4-1 and TRBJ2-7; 7 bases align to TRBD1. The trim removed 3 bases at V and 3 bases at J, leaving 2 bases unmatched. This CDR3 comprises 13 residues. In germline, CDR1 is MGHRA, CDR2 YSYEKL. This CDR3 is CASSHPGGYEQYF. CDR3 DNA sequence: TGCGCCAGCAGCCACCCAGGGGGCTACGAGCAGTACTTC.

This chain connects TRBV10-2 to TRBJ2-7, with a weak D call TRBD2 (5 bases). The germline gives CDR1 WSHSY, CDR2 SAAADI. The CDR3 has 12 residues. The V gene lost 3 bases and the J gene lost 4 bases, with 7 bases spanning the gap. The CDR3 coding sequence is TGCGCCAGCAGTGACCGGGATTACGAGCAGTACTTC. Its protein is CASSDRDYEQYF.

The V and J genes are TRBV6-5 and TRBJ2-1; 10 bases align to TRBD2. Germline-derived CDR1 and CDR2 are MNHEY and SVGAGI. V lost 6 bases and J lost 4; bases outside the gene matches: 6. This CDR3 has 15 residues. The CDR3 loop is CASSESGGAYNEQFF. CDR3 in DNA: TGTGCCAGCAGCGAGAGCGGGGGGGCGTACAATGAGCAGTTCTTC.

The chain joins TRBV19 to TRBJ1-5, with TRBD1 as a possible D gene (6 bases). From germline, CDR1 is LNHDA and CDR2 SQIVND (reference sequence). This CDR3 spans 14 amino acids. Between the trimmed V and J ends, which lost 1 base and 4 bases, there was a span of 8 bases. Here the CDR3 reads CASSIGTENQPQHF. The CDR3 nucleotides read TGTGCCAGTAGTATAGGGACAGAAAATCAGCCCCAGCATTTT.

The rearrangement uses TRBV30 and TRBJ2-2; 8 nucleotides line up with TRBD2. This CDR3 comprises 15 residues. J gave up 4 bases and V 8 bases, and 12 bases lay outside the gene matches. Germline values: CDR1 GTSNPN, CDR2 SVGIG (reference sequence). CDR3 in amino acids: CATAPTGGATGELFF. CDR3 DNA: TGTGCCACCGCACCTACCGGGGGGGCCACCGGGGAGCTGTTTTTT.

This chain joins TRBV10-3 and TRBJ1-2; a possible D gene is TRBD1 (6 bases). Germline V gene sequence: CDR1 ENHRY, CDR2 SYGVKD. This CDR3 contains 14 residues. V lost 7 bases, J lost 3 bases, and 15 bases lay in between. CDR3 protein: CAINPDGGDYGYTF. The CDR3 nucleotides are TGTGCCATCAACCCCGATGGGGGCGACTATGGCTACACCTTC.

In the case of this clone: It is unclear where the CDR3 begins or ends on the DNA, so no DNA is shown, and the CDR3 is as TCRdb lists it. V gene TRBV30 combines with J gene TRBJ2-1; the D call of TRBD2 is as the table states it, not checked on the DNA. The CDR3 is 17 residues long, ends included. The germline V gene encodes CDR1 GTSNPN and CDR2 SVGIG (reference sequence). The CDR3 protein is CAWSVFGEGASGNEQFF.

The chain is built from TRBV28 and TRBJ2-1; tentatively, D is TRBD2 (7 bases). The length of the CDR3 is 15 residues. The ends were cut back, 5 bases at V and 8 bases at J, with 19 bases in the middle. CDR1 and CDR2 from the germline V gene are MDHEN and SYDVKM. The CDR3 reads CASSADSRGVDEQFF. In nucleotides, the CDR3 is TGTGCCAGCAGTGCGGACAGCCGGGGGGTCGATGAGCAGTTCTTC.

The chain has TRBV10-2 and TRBJ2-2; possible D gene TRBD1, 6 bases. Trimming took off 6 bases at V and 6 bases at J, with 8 bases between the two ends. The CDR3 consists of 12 residues. In germline, CDR1 is WSHSY, CDR2 SAAADI. The CDR3 bases are TGCGCCAGCAGGTACAGGGCCGGGGAGCTGTTTTTT. Translating gives CASRYRAGELFF.

This sequence joins TRBV10-3 and TRBJ2-5; 7 nucleotides align to TRBD1. Germline CDR1 ENHRY, CDR2 SYGVKD. With V trimmed by 10 bases and J by 1 base, 6 bases remained unmatched. The CDR3 length is 13 residues. The CDR3 loop is CATETGRQETQYF. CDR3 DNA: TGTGCCACAGAGACAGGGCGCCAAGAGACCCAGTACTTC.

The chain couples TRBV9 to TRBJ2-5, with D perhaps TRBD1 (6 bases). The CDR3 sequence is 15 residues long. The germline CDR1 and CDR2 sequences are SGDLS and YYNGEE. Trimming shortened V by 0 bases and J by 2 bases, and 11 bases separated the two germline ends. In DNA form, the CDR3 reads TGTGCCAGCAGCGTAGACGGGACACCACAAGAGACCCAGTACTTC. Translated: CASSVDGTPQETQYF.

The chain carries TRBV5-1 and TRBJ1-4; D gene uncertain. The CDR3 contains 14 residues. Between the trimmed V and J ends, which lost 0 bases and 7 bases, there was a span of 10 bases. The germline gives CDR1 SGHRS, CDR2 YFSETQ. CDR3 DNA sequence: TGCGCCAGCAGCTTGGGACAATCTGGTGAAAAACTGTTTTTT. This gives the protein CASSLGQSGEKLFF. Drawing the rest from reference TRBV5-1 and TRBJ1-4, the complete variable domain is KAGVTQTPRYLIKTRGQQVTLSCSPISGHRSVSWYQQTPGQGLQFLFEYFSETQRNKGNFPGRFSGRQFSNSRSEMNVSTLELGDSALYLCASSLGQSGEKLFFGSGTQLSVL.